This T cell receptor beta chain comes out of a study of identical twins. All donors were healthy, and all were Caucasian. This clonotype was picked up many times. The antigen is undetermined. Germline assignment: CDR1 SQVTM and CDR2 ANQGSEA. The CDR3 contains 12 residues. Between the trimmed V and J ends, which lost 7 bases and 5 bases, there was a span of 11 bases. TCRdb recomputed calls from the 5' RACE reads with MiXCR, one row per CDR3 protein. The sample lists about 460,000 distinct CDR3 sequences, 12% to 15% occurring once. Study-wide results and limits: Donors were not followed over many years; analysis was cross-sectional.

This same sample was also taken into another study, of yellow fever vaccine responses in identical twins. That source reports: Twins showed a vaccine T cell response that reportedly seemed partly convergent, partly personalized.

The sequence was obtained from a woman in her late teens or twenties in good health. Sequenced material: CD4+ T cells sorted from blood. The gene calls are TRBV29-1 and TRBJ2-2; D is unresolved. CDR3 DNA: TGCAGCGGGGGTGACGGGACCGGGGAGCTGTTTTTT. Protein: CSGGDGTGELFF.